This section outlines one T cell receptor beta chain sequence together with its context. According to the study, genomic DNA was the template for TCR beta VDJ and CDR3 profiling. TCRdb analysed the reads with MiXCR anew, one entry per CDR3 protein. Among approximately 220,000 distinct CDR3 sequences, more than 40% were seen once, and the ten largest hold 6.5% to 8%. The data belong to a study of CD8+CD57+ T cells in acquired aplastic anemia. In the study overall: CD4+ and CD8+ cells, once sorted, gave DNA averaging approximately 3 ug.

All sequencing subjects had displayed CD8+CD57+ cell expansion on flow cytometry. Severe acquired aplastic anemia was the diagnosis recorded for all patients. Each patient gave a blood sample that was collected before any therapy had been received. Looked up from germline, CDR1 is SGHAT and CDR2 is FQNNGV. Trimming cost V 1 base and J 12 bases, with 27 bases left between them. This CDR3 has 18 amino acids. Sequencing was performed on sorted CD4+, CD8+, or CD8+CD57+ T cells (not recorded which) from PBMCs. The receptor was isolated from a human donor with aplastic anemia. The V and J genes are TRBV11-2 and TRBJ1-4; tentatively, D is TRBD1 (6 bases). The CDR3 sequence is CASSLAPPRTDRFQELFF. In nucleotides, the CDR3 is TGTGCCAGCAGCTTAGCCCCCCCTCGGACAGATCGGTTCCAGGAACTGTTTTTT.